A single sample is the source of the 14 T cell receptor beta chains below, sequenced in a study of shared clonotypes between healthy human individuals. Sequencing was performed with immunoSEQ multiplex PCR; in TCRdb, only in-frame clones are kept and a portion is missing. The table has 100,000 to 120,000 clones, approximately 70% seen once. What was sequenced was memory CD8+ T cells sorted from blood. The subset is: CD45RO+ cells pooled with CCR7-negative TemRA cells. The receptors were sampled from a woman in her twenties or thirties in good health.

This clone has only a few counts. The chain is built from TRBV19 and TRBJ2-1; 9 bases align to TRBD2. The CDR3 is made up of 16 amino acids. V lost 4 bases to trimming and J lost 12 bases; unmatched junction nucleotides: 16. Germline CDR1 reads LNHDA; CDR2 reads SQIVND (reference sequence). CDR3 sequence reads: CASSNSAGGPGWGQFF. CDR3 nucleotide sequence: TGTGCCAGTAGTAACTCGGCGGGAGGGCCCGGATGGGGGCAGTTCTTC.

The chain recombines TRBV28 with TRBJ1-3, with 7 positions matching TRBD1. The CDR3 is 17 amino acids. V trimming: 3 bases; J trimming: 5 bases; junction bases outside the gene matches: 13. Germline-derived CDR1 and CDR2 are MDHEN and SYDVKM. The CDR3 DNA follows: TGTGCCAGCAGTTTGCGGACAGGCGGTAGCTGGAGAAACACCATATATTTT. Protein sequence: CASSLRTGGSWRNTIYF.

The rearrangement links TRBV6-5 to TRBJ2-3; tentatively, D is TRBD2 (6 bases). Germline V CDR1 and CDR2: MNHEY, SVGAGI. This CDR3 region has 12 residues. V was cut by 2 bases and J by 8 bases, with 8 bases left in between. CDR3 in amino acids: CASSYGGSTQYF. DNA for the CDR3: TGTGCCAGCAGTTACGGAGGGAGTACGCAGTATTTT.

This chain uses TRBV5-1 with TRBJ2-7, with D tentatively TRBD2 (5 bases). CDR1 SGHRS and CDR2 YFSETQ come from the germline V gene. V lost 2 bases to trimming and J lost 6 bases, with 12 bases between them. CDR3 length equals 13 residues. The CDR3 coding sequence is TGCGCCAGCAGCTTAACGGGGTCCCGCGAGCAGTACTTC. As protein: CASSLTGSREQYF.

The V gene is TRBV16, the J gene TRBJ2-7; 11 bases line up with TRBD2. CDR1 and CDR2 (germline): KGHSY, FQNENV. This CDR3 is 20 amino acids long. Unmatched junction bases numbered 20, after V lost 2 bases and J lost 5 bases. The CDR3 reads CASSQRLEIRLAGGGHEQYF. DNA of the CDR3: TGTGCCAGCAGCCAACGGCTCGAAATAAGGCTAGCGGGAGGAGGTCACGAGCAGTACTTC.

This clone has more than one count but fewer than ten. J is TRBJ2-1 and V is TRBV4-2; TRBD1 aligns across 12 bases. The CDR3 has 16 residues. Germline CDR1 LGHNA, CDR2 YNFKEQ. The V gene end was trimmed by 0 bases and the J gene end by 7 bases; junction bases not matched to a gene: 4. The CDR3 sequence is CASSQEAGQGANEQFF. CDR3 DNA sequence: TGTGCCAGCAGCCAAGAAGCGGGACAGGGGGCGAATGAGCAGTTCTTC.

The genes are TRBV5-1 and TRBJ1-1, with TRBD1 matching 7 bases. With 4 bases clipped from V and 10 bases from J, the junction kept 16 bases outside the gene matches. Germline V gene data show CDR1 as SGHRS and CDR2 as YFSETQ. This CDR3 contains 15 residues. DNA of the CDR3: TGCGCCAGCAGCCTTGGCGACAGGGACCTACTAAGAGCTTTCTTT. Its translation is CASSLGDRDLLRAFF.

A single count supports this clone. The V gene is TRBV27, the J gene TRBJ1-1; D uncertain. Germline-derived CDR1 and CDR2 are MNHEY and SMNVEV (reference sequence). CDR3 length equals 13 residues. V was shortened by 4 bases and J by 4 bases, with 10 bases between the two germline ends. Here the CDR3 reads CASSSRPGTEAFF. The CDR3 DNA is TGTGCCAGCAGTTCCCGACCAGGCACTGAAGCTTTCTTT.

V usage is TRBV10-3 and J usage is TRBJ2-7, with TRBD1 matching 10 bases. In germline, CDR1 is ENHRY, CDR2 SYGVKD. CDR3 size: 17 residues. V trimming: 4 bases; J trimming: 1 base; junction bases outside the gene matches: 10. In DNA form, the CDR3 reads TGTGCCATCAGTGCACGGGACAGGGGACAGAATTCCTACGAGCAGTACTTC. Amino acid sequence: CAISARDRGQNSYEQYF.

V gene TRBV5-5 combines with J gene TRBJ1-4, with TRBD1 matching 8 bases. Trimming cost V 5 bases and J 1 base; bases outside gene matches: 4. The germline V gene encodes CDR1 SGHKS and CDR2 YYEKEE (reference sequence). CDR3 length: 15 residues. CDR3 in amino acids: CASSWDRRTNEKLFF. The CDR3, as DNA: TGTGCCAGCAGTTGGGACAGGAGAACTAATGAAAAACTGTTTTTT.

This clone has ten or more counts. The chain's CDR3 is CSVEDQLAGLSYNEQFF. Here the CDR3 DNA reads TGCAGCGTTGAAGATCAGCTAGCGGGATTGTCCTACAATGAGCAGTTCTTC. The rearrangement links TRBV29-1 to TRBJ2-1; TRBD2 agrees at 9 bases. V lost 0 bases, J lost 1 base, and 7 bases stayed unmatched. The CDR3 has 17 amino acids. CDR1 SQVTM and CDR2 ANQGSEA come from the germline V gene.

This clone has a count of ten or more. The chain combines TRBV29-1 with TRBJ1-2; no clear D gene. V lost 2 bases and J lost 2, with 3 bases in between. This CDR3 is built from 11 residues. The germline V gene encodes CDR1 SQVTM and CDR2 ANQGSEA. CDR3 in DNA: TGCAGCGTTGAAAAGAACTATGGCTACACCTTC. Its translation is CSVEKNYGYTF.

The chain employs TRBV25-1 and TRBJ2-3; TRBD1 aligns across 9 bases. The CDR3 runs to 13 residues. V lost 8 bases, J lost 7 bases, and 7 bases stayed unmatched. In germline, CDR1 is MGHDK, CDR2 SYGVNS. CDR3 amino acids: CASRQGGDYTQYF. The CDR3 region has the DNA TGTGCCAGCCGACAGGGGGGGGATTATACGCAGTATTTT. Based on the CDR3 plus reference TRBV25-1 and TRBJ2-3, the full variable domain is EADIYQTPRYLVIGTGKKITLECSQTMGHDKMYWYQQDPGMELHLIHYSYGVNSTEKGDLSSESTVSRIRTEHFPLTLESARPSHTSQYLCASRQGGDYTQYFGPGTRLTVL.

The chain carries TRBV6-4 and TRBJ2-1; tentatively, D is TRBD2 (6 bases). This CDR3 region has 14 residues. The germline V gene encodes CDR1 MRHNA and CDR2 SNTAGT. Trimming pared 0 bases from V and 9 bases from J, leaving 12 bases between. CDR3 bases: TGTGCCAGCAGTGACTCCGGGGGAGGCTCTGAGCAGTTCTTC. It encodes CASSDSGGGSEQFF.